Each of the 5 T cell receptor beta chains below was sequenced from the same sample in a study of cytomegalovirus exposure and HLA in healthy donors. In the PCR, 60 Vbeta and 13 Jbeta primers were used. The repertoire was sequenced with immunoSEQ multiplex PCR; TCRdb's copy has only in-frame clones and lacks some. The sample contains 150,000 to 200,000 clones, 75% to 85% of which appear only once. The specimen sequenced was PBMCs. The receptor set was obtained from a man in his fifties or sixties in good health and CMV-seropositive.

This rearrangement joins TRBV7-9 to TRBJ2-1; 11 nucleotides align to TRBD2. Germline V gene lookup returns CDR1 SEHNR and CDR2 FQNEAQ (reference sequence). The junction had 5 bases not matched to a gene; V was cut back by 7 bases and J by 6 bases. There are 14 residues in the CDR3. The CDR3 DNA is TGTGCCAGCACTACGACTAGCGGGGCCAATGAGCAGTTCTTC. Its translation: CASTTTSGANEQFF.

The CDR3 DNA reads TGTGCCAGCAGCCCCGGGACAGGGTGGAATACGCAGTATTTT. Its translation is CASSPGTGWNTQYF. This chain joins TRBV2 and TRBJ2-3; 9 bases fit TRBD1. Trimming took 6 bases from V and 7 from J; bases not matched to a gene: 8. The CDR3 is made up of 14 amino acids. Germline V gene sequence: CDR1 SNHLY, CDR2 FYNNEI.

This chain links TRBV4-1 with TRBJ2-1; 8 bases line up with TRBD2. Germline V lookup: CDR1 MGHRA, CDR2 YSYEKL. The CDR3 contains 18 residues. The J segment lost 7 bases and the V segment lost 0 bases, leaving 14 bases of the junction unmatched. The CDR3 DNA is TGCGCCAGCAGCCAAGATCGGGATACGGCGGGAGGAGGAAATGAGCAGTTCTTC. Its translation: CASSQDRDTAGGGNEQFF.

The rearrangement joins TRBV5-4 to TRBJ2-3; 7 bases are a match to TRBD1. V trimming: 4 bases; J trimming: 1 base; junction bases outside the gene matches: 12. Germline CDR1 is SGHNT and CDR2 is YYREEE (reference sequence). The CDR3 loop spans 17 amino acids. In DNA, the CDR3 is TGTGCCAGCAGCCCAATCCTTAGGGGGCAGGGCACAGATACGCAGTATTTT. It is translated as CASSPILRGQGTDTQYF. The full variable domain, with the rest looked up from reference TRBV5-4 and TRBJ2-3, is ETGVTQSPTHLIKTRGQQVTLRCSSQSGHNTVSWYQQALGQGPQFIFQYYREEENGRGNFPPRFSGLQFPNYSSELNVNALELDDSALYLCASSPILRGQGTDTQYFGPGTRLTVL.

The rearrangement joins TRBV9 to TRBJ1-2; D gene unclear. The V gene's germline CDR1 is SGDLS and CDR2 YYNGEE. Trimming cost V 0 bases and J 1 base, with 7 bases left between them. The CDR3 loop spans 14 amino acids. In DNA, the CDR3 is TGTGCCAGCAGCGTAGACCCCAGTAACTATGGCTACACCTTC. Its protein is CASSVDPSNYGYTF.